This T cell receptor (beta chain) was identified in a study of T-cell reconstitution after alpha-beta-depleted transplantation in children (dated by TCRdb to about 2016). With respect to the entire study: The study quantitatively tracked T-cell immune reconstitution after TCRalphabeta/CD19-depleted allogeneic hematopoietic cell transplantation in children using TCR repertoire profiling.

A note on this clonotype: The clone's antigen remains unknown. Within one base of it there is no much larger clone, and no base qualities were kept.

The treatment or condition label here, explained by the study, means: allogeneic hematopoietic cell transplantation with graft depleted of TCRalphabeta T cells and CD19 B cells. TCRalphabeta/CD19-depleted allogeneic hematopoietic cell grafts were given to the transplant recipients, all of whom were children. Receptor amplification or capture employed PCR. The sequencing machine was an Illumina HiSeq 2500. TCR library preparation used molecular barcoding, with unique molecular identifiers applied to normalize quantification of the TCRbeta repertoire. TCRdb reran the public reads through fastp at Q25 and MiXCR, keeping productive beta chains. Each CDR3 protein appears once, grouped with its most common genes and DNA. The sample has about a million distinct CDR3 sequences on record, around 30% of them singletons. The ten largest clones capture over 25% of the sample. Study-wide conclusions, independent of this receptor: In some patients, the high TCRbeta diversity seen at day 60 was put down to recipient T cells and intrathymic progenitors that had survived conditioning. Over subsequent months, a decline in hyperexpanded clone frequencies was noted, and after one year, T-cell counts and TCRbeta diversity were mostly ascribed to newly produced T cells. About two months after transplant, the apparently early recovery of alphabetaT-cell counts reportedly depended on just several hundred clones that had expanded rapidly and came from non-depleted graft cells.

V trim: 5 bases; J trim: 2 bases; unmatched bases: 12. According to the germline V gene (reference sequence), CDR1 reads DFQATT and CDR2 reads SNEGSKA. From the cysteine through the phenylalanine, the CDR3 covers 15 amino acids. Only the CDR3 part of the read is kept: 45 bases, read in frame from the first base. The V gene is TRBV20-1 and the J gene is TRBJ2-7; 7 middle bases align to TRBD2. This sequence was found in a boy under three years old who had a stem cell transplant for SCID, so the T cells may come from the graft donor. Sequencing was performed on PBMCs, mostly from graft donor cells, taken 360 days after TCRalphabeta/CD19-depleted stem cell transplant. The DNA sequence is TGCAGTGCTCCCCTTAGGAGCGGGGTCACCTACGAGCAGTACTTC. This sequence encodes CSAPLRSGVTYEQYF.